This is a list of T cell receptor beta chains from one sample in a study of Tregs in tolerant kidney transplant recipients. Some clones are missing from TCRdb's copy, which holds only in-frame ones; the method was immunoSEQ multiplex PCR. The table lists about 66,000 clones, roughly 92% of them singletons. The sample consisted of CD8+ T cells from blood, taken before the transplant. Receptors originate from a human donor who received a combined kidney and bone marrow transplant. Each CDR3 is given with its conserved first and last residue. A D gene is named only where the DNA matches it firmly. The listing skips clone size in some rows; elsewhere it reads once, few, many or a size class.

V: TRBV11-2; D: -; J: TRBJ1-1; size: -; DNA: TGTGCCAGCAGCTTAGAATCGTGGAACACTGAAGCTTTCTTT; CDR3: CASSLESWNTEAFF
V: TRBV19; D: TRBD1; J: TRBJ2-3; size: -; DNA: TGTGCCAGTAGAATCACAGGGGGTGGTGCAGATACGCAGTATTTT; CDR3: CASRITGGGADTQYF
V: TRBV27; D: TRBD2; J: TRBJ2-1; size: once; DNA: TGTGCCAGCAGTCCGCTGAGTAGCGGGGGTATTTATGAGCAGTTCTTC; CDR3: CASSPLSSGGIYEQFF
V: TRBV4-1; D: TRBD1; J: TRBJ1-6; size: -; DNA: TGCGCCAGCAGCCCATCTCCCGGACAGGGGCTAAATTCACCCCTCCACTTT; CDR3: CASSPSPGQGLNSPLHF
V: TRBV7-3; D: TRBD2; J: TRBJ2-3; size: once; DNA: TGTGCCAGCAGCGTTAGCGGGGGTTTCACAGATACGCAGTATTTT; CDR3: CASSVSGGFTDTQYF
V: TRBV19; D: -; J: TRBJ1-1; size: -; DNA: TGTGCCAGTAGTCTCCCCGGGGGTTACACTGAAGCTTTCTTT; CDR3: CASSLPGGYTEAFF
V: TRBV5-1; D: -; J: TRBJ1-1; size: -; DNA: TGCGCCAGCAGCCGGGGAGGGGAGGGTAGGGGGACTGAAGCTTTCTTT; CDR3: CASSRGGEGRGTEAFF
V: TRBV9; D: TRBD1; J: TRBJ1-3; size: -; DNA: TGTGCCAGCAGCGTAGAACCGGGACAGACCTCTGGAAACACCATATATTTT; CDR3: CASSVEPGQTSGNTIYF
V: TRBV6-1; D: -; J: TRBJ1-1; size: -; DNA: TGTGCCAGCAGTGAGTGGCGAGGAATGGGCACTGAAGCTTTCTTT; CDR3: CASSEWRGMGTEAFF
V: TRBV19; D: TRBD2; J: TRBJ2-1; size: -; DNA: TGTGCCAGTAGTTGGGGGGGTGCTGACAATGAGCAGTTCTTC; CDR3: CASSWGGADNEQFF
V: TRBV4-1; D: -; J: TRBJ2-1; size: -; DNA: TGCGCCAGCAGCCAAGATATGAATGAGCAGTTCTTC; CDR3: CASSQDMNEQFF
V: TRBV7-3; D: TRBD2; J: TRBJ2-3; size: -; DNA: TGTGCCAGCAGTTCGAGACTAGCGGACACAGATACGCAGTATTTT; CDR3: CASSSRLADTDTQYF
V: TRBV19; D: -; J: TRBJ2-5; size: -; DNA: TGTGCCAGTAGCAAACATCAAGAGACCCAGTACTTC; CDR3: CASSKHQETQYF
V: TRBV4-1; D: TRBD1; J: TRBJ1-5; size: once; DNA: TGCGCCAGCAGCCTAGAGGGACAGGGACACAATCAGCCCCAGCATTTT; CDR3: CASSLEGQGHNQPQHF
V: TRBV6-5; D: TRBD1; J: TRBJ1-2; size: -; DNA: TGTGCCAGCAGGGCGGGACAGGGGGATGGCTACACCTTC; CDR3: CASRAGQGDGYTF
V: TRBV19; D: TRBD1; J: TRBJ1-1; size: once; DNA: TGTGCCAGCAGTGGGACAGGGCGCACTGAAGCTTTCTTT; CDR3: CASSGTGRTEAFF
V: TRBV7-9; D: TRBD2; J: TRBJ2-1; size: -; DNA: TGTGCCAGCGGCGGACTAGCGGGGGTTCTCTATGAGCAGTTCTTC; CDR3: CASGGLAGVLYEQFF
V: TRBV4-1; D: -; J: TRBJ2-7; size: -; DNA: TGCGCCAGCAGCCAATCAGACACCCTCTCCTACGAGCAGTACTTC; CDR3: CASSQSDTLSYEQYF
V: TRBV7-6; D: TRBD2; J: TRBJ2-3; size: -; DNA: TGTGCCAGCAGCTTAGTAGCGGGGGTCGGGACAGATACGCAGTATTTT; CDR3: CASSLVAGVGTDTQYF
V: TRBV11-2; D: -; J: TRBJ2-7; size: -; DNA: TGTGCCAGCAGCTTCACAGGGGGGGGATACGAGCAGTACTTC; CDR3: CASSFTGGGYEQYF
V: TRBV4-1; D: -; J: TRBJ1-2; size: -; DNA: TGCGCCAGCAGCCAGTCTGGCGGGGTTGGCTACACCTTC; CDR3: CASSQSGGVGYTF
V: TRBV4-1; D: TRBD2; J: TRBJ2-7; size: -; DNA: TGCGCCAGCAGCCAAGAAGGCGGGCGGGAGGTCTACGAGCAGTACTTC; CDR3: CASSQEGGREVYEQYF
V: TRBV4-1; D: TRBD1; J: TRBJ1-5; size: -; DNA: TGCGCCAGCAGCCAAGATCCGGGACAGGGGGGCAATCAGCCCCAGCATTTT; CDR3: CASSQDPGQGGNQPQHF
V: TRBV1; D: -; J: TRBJ2-1; size: -; DNA: TGCACCAGCAGCCAGGGACTAGCGGGAATCTCCTACAATGAGCAGTTCTTC; CDR3: CTSSQGLAGISYNEQFF
V: TRBV30; D: TRBD2; J: TRBJ2-1; size: -; DNA: TGTGCCTGGAACGGACTAGGCCGGGGGCAGTTCTTC; CDR3: CAWNGLGRGQFF
V: TRBV27; D: TRBD2; J: TRBJ2-1; size: -; DNA: TGTGCCAGCAGTCTCCAACTAGCGGGGGGGAATGAGCAGTTCTTC; CDR3: CASSLQLAGGNEQFF
V: TRBV9; D: -; J: TRBJ2-5; size: -; DNA: TGTGCCAGCAGCGTAGGACAGTACCAAGAGACCCAGTACTTC; CDR3: CASSVGQYQETQYF